Listed here are 11 T cell receptor beta chains from one sample, sequenced in a study of blood T cell repertoires in COVID-19. The method was immunoSEQ multiplex PCR; TCRdb's version includes in-frame clones alone and lacks a portion of them. The sample records some 240,000 clones, approximately 90% being singletons. The sample comprised peripheral blood. Receptors were obtained from a man aged 60 to 69 who had recovered from COVID-19.

This chain links TRBV9 with TRBJ2-2; a weak D match, TRBD2 (7 bases). CDR3 length equals 16 residues. Looked up from germline, CDR1 is SGDLS and CDR2 is YYNGEE. V was cut by 0 bases and J by 4 bases, with 13 bases left in between. The DNA of the CDR3 is TGTGCCAGCAGCGTAGGAGGGGGGGCCTTCACCGGGGAGCTGTTTTTT. The encoded protein is CASSVGGGAFTGELFF.

This rearrangement joins TRBV4-1 to TRBJ1-5; 7 bases align to TRBD1. J was trimmed by 0 bases and V by 3 bases; bases with no gene match: 11. Looked up from germline, CDR1 is MGHRA and CDR2 is YSYEKL. CDR3 length: 18 amino acids. DNA of the CDR3: TGCGCCAGCAGCCACCCTGTTGACAGGGTTGATAGCAATCAGCCCCAGCATTTT. This sequence encodes CASSHPVDRVDSNQPQHF.

The V and J genes are TRBV7-9 and TRBJ2-5; tentatively, D is TRBD1 (6 bases). This CDR3 is 15 amino acids long. Trimming took off 2 bases at V and 5 bases at J, with 15 bases between the two ends. The germline CDR1 and CDR2 sequences are SEHNR and FQNEAQ (reference sequence). The CDR3 coding sequence is TGTGCCAGCAGCTTAACAGGGCATGATAGGGAGACCCAGTACTTC. This codes for CASSLTGHDRETQYF. The entire variable domain, with the rest obtained from reference TRBV7-9 and TRBJ2-5, is as follows: DTGVSQNPRHKITKRGQNVTFRCDPISEHNRLYWYRQTLGQGPEFLTYFQNEAQLEKSRLLSDRFSAERPKGSFSTLEIQRTEQGDSAMYLCASSLTGHDRETQYFGPGTRLLVL.

The chain links TRBV5-1 to TRBJ2-3, with D tentatively TRBD1 (6 bases). Trimming shortened V by 4 bases and J by 0 bases, and 18 bases separated the two germline ends. CDR3 length: 17 amino acids. Germline lookup yields CDR1 SGHRS and CDR2 YFSETQ. The CDR3 DNA is TGCGCCAGCAGCGCACAAGGACAGCGCTCTAGCACAGATACGCAGTATTTT. This translates into CASSAQGQRSSTDTQYF.

V gene TRBV5-1 combines with J gene TRBJ2-2, with 7 bases identical to TRBD2. J was trimmed by 6 bases and V by 0 bases; bases with no gene match: 8. Germline V CDR1 and CDR2: SGHRS, YFSETQ. The CDR3 loop spans 16 amino acids. The CDR3 region has the DNA TGCGCCAGCAGCTTGGAAGGCCAGCGGGGAGCCGGGGAGCTGTTTTTT. Amino acids: CASSLEGQRGAGELFF.

The rearrangement uses TRBV7-2 and TRBJ1-6; a possible D gene is TRBD1 (5 bases). This CDR3 comprises 16 residues. Trimming removed 5 bases from V and 7 bases from J, with 18 bases in between. CDR1 SGHTA and CDR2 FQGNSA come from the germline V gene. The CDR3 region is CASSSRRDNLNSPLHF. The CDR3 bases are TGTGCCAGCAGCAGCCGCAGGGATAATTTAAATTCACCCCTCCACTTT.

This CDR3 is CASSAGGGAVYEQYF. In DNA, the CDR3 is TGTGCCAGCAGTGCCGGAGGGGGGGCCGTCTACGAGCAGTACTTC. The rearrangement joins TRBV28 to TRBJ2-7, with a weak D call TRBD2 (7 bases). The CDR3 is made up of 15 amino acids. V lost 5 bases to trimming and J lost 3 bases, with 17 bases between them. The germline V gene has CDR1 MDHEN and CDR2 SYDVKM.

The chain has TRBV6-6 and TRBJ2-7; weak D call: TRBD2 (6 bases). Germline CDR1 is MNHNY and CDR2 is SVGAGI (reference sequence). V was pared by 7 bases and J by 6 bases, with 25 bases between. This CDR3 is built from 16 residues. CDR3 nucleotides: TGTGCCAGCATCCCCCAGACCGGGACTCCTCACTCCGAGCAGTACTTC. The encoded protein is CASIPQTGTPHSEQYF.

This rearrangement joins TRBV7-7 to TRBJ2-2, with D possibly being TRBD2 (6 bases). Germline CDR1 is SSHAT and CDR2 is FNYEAQ (reference sequence). The CDR3 spans 16 residues. V was shortened by 5 bases and J by 8 bases, with 21 bases between the two germline ends. CDR3 DNA sequence: TGTGCCAGCAGCCCACATTCCTCACTAGCTGGGGGGGAGCTGTTTTTT. This sequence encodes CASSPHSSLAGGELFF.

The chain uses TRBV10-3 and TRBJ2-2, with 9 bases fitting TRBD1. Germline V CDR1 and CDR2: ENHRY, SYGVKD. V shed 3 bases, J shed 6 bases, and the junction held 5 bases outside the gene matches. The CDR3 is 15 residues long. In DNA form, the CDR3 reads TGTGCCATCAGTGAAACAGGGGGCCGCGCCGGGGAGCTGTTTTTT. This encodes CAISETGGRAGELFF.

This clone appeared a single time. The DNA is left out, because the CDR3 cannot be placed on it with certainty; the CDR3 is given as TCRdb lists it. The chain uses TRBV12-2 and TRBJ2-7; the D call TRBD1 from the table was never checked on the DNA. TRBV12-2 is deemed a pseudogene. The CDR3 is 16 residues long, counting both termini. This CDR3 is CASRPVVGTGAPEQYF.